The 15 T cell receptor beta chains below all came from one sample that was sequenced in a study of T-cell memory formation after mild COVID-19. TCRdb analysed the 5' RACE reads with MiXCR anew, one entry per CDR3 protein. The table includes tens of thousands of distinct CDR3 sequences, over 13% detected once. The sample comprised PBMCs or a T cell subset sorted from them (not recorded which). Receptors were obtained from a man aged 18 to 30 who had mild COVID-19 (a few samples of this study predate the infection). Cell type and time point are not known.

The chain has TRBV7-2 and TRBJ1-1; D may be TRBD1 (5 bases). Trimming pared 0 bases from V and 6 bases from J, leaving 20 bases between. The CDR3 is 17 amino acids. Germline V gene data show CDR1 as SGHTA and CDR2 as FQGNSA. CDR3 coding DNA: TGTGCCAGCAGCTTAGCTCAGATCCCCAGGGAGTACTCTGAAGCTTTCTTT. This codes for CASSLAQIPREYSEAFF. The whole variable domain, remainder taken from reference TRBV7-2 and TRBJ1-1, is GAGVSQSPSNKVTEKGKDVELRCDPISGHTALYWYRQSLGQGLEFLIYFQGNSAPDKSGLPSDRFSAERTGGSVSTLTIQRTQQEDSAVYLCASSLAQIPREYSEAFFGQGTRLTVV.

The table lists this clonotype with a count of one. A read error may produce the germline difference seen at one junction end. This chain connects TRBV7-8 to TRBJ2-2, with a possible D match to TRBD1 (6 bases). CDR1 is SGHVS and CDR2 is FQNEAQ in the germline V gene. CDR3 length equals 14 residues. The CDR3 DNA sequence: TGTGCCAGCAGCCCGGACAGCGCCACCGGGGAGCCGTTTTTT. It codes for CASSPDSATGEPFF.

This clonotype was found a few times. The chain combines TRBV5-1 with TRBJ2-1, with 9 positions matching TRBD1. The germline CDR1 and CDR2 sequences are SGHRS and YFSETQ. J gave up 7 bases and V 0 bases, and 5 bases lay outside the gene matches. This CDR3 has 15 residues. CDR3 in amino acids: CASSLVQGAQNEQFF. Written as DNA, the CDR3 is TGCGCCAGCAGCTTGGTACAGGGGGCGCAAAATGAGCAGTTCTTC.

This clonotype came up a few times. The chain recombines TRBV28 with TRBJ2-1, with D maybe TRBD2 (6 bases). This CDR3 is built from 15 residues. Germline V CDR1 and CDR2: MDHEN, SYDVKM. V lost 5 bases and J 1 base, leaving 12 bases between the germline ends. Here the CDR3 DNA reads TGTGCCAGCAGTAGAGAGCGGGCGTCCTACAATGAGCAGTTCTTC. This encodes CASSRERASYNEQFF.

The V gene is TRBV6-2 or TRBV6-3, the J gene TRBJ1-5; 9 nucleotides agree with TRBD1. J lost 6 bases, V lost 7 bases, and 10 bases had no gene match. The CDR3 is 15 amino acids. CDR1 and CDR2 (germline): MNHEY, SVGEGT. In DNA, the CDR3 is TGTGCCAGCAAAGGATGGACAGGGGAAGCTCAGCCCCAGCATTTT. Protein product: CASKGWTGEAQPQHF.

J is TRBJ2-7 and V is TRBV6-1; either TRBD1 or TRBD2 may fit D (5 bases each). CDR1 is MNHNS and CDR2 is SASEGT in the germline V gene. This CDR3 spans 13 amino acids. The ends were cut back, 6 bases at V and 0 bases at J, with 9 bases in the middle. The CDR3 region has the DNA TGTGCCAGCAGGAAAGGGACCTCCTACGAGCAGTACTTC. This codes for CASRKGTSYEQYF.

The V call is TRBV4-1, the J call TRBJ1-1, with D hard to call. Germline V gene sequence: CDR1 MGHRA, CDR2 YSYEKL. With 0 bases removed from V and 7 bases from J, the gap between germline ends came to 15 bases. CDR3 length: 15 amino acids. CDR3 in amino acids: CASSQDPGSLLEAFF. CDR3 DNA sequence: TGCGCCAGCAGCCAAGATCCGGGCAGCCTTCTTGAAGCTTTCTTT.

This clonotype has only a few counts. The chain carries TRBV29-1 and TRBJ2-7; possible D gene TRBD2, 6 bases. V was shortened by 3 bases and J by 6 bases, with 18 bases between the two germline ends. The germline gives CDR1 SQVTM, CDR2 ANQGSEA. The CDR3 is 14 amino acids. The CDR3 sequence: CSVDPGDSVGEQYF. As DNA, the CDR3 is TGCAGCGTTGACCCCGGGGACTCCGTAGGCGAGCAGTACTTC.

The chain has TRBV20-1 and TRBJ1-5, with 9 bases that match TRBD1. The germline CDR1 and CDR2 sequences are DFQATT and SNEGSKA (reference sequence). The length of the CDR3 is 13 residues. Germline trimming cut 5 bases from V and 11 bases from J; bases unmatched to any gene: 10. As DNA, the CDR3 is TGCAGTGCTTGCGGGACAGGGTCTTTGGCCCAGCATTTT. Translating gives CSACGTGSLAQHF.

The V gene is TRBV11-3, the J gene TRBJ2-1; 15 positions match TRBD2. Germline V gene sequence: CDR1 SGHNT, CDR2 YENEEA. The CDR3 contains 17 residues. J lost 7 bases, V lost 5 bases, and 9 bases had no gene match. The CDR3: CASSIGLAGGLRNEQFF. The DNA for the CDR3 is TGTGCCAGCAGCATCGGACTAGCGGGGGGGCTTAGAAATGAGCAGTTCTTC.

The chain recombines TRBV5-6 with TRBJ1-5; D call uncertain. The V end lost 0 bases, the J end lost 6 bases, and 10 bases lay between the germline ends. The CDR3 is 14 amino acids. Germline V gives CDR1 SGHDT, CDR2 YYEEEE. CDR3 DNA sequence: TGTGCCAGCAGCTTGGGAGGTGGATCTCAGCCCCAGCATTTT. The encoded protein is CASSLGGGSQPQHF. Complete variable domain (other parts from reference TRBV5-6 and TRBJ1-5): DAGVTQSPTHLIKTRGQQVTLRCSPKSGHDTVSWYQQALGQGPQFIFQYYEEEERQRGNFPDRFSGHQFPNYSSELNVNALLLGDSALYLCASSLGGGSQPQHFGDGTRLSIL.

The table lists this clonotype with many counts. In nucleotides, the CDR3 is TGTGCCAGCAGTTGGGGGGCCTCCTACGAGCAGTACTTC. Translated: CASSWGASYEQYF. The chain employs TRBV6-6 and TRBJ2-7; D is tentatively TRBD1 or TRBD2 (6 bases each). The CDR3 runs to 13 residues. Germline V gene sequence: CDR1 MNHNY, CDR2 SVGAGI (reference sequence). The V gene lost 4 bases and the J gene lost 0 bases, with 7 bases spanning the gap.

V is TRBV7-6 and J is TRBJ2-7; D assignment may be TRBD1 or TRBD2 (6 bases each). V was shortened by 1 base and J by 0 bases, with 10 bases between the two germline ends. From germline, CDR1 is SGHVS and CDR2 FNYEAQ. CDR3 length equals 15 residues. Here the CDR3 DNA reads TGTGCCAGCAGCTTAGAGGGGGGCGGCTCCTACGAGCAGTACTTC. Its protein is CASSLEGGGSYEQYF.

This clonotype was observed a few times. The CDR3 coding sequence is TGTGCCAGCGGAATTACAGGGACCACTGAAGCTTTCTTT. Protein sequence: CASGITGTTEAFF. This chain connects TRBV14 to TRBJ1-1, with D perhaps TRBD1 (6 bases). The CDR3 contains 13 residues. Per the germline V gene, CDR1 is SGHDN and CDR2 is FVKESK. Trimming shortened V by 8 bases and J by 4 bases, and 14 bases separated the two germline ends.

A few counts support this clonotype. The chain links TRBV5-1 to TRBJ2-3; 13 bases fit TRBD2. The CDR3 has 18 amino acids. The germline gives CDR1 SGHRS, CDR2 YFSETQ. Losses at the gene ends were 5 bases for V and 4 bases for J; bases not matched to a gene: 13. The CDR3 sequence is CASSSGLAGALVADTQYF. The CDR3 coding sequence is TGCGCCAGCAGTTCCGGACTAGCGGGGGCCCTTGTCGCAGATACGCAGTATTTT. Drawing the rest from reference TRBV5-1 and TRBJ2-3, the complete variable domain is KAGVTQTPRYLIKTRGQQVTLSCSPISGHRSVSWYQQTPGQGLQFLFEYFSETQRNKGNFPGRFSGRQFSNSRSEMNVSTLELGDSALYLCASSSGLAGALVADTQYFGPGTRLTVL.